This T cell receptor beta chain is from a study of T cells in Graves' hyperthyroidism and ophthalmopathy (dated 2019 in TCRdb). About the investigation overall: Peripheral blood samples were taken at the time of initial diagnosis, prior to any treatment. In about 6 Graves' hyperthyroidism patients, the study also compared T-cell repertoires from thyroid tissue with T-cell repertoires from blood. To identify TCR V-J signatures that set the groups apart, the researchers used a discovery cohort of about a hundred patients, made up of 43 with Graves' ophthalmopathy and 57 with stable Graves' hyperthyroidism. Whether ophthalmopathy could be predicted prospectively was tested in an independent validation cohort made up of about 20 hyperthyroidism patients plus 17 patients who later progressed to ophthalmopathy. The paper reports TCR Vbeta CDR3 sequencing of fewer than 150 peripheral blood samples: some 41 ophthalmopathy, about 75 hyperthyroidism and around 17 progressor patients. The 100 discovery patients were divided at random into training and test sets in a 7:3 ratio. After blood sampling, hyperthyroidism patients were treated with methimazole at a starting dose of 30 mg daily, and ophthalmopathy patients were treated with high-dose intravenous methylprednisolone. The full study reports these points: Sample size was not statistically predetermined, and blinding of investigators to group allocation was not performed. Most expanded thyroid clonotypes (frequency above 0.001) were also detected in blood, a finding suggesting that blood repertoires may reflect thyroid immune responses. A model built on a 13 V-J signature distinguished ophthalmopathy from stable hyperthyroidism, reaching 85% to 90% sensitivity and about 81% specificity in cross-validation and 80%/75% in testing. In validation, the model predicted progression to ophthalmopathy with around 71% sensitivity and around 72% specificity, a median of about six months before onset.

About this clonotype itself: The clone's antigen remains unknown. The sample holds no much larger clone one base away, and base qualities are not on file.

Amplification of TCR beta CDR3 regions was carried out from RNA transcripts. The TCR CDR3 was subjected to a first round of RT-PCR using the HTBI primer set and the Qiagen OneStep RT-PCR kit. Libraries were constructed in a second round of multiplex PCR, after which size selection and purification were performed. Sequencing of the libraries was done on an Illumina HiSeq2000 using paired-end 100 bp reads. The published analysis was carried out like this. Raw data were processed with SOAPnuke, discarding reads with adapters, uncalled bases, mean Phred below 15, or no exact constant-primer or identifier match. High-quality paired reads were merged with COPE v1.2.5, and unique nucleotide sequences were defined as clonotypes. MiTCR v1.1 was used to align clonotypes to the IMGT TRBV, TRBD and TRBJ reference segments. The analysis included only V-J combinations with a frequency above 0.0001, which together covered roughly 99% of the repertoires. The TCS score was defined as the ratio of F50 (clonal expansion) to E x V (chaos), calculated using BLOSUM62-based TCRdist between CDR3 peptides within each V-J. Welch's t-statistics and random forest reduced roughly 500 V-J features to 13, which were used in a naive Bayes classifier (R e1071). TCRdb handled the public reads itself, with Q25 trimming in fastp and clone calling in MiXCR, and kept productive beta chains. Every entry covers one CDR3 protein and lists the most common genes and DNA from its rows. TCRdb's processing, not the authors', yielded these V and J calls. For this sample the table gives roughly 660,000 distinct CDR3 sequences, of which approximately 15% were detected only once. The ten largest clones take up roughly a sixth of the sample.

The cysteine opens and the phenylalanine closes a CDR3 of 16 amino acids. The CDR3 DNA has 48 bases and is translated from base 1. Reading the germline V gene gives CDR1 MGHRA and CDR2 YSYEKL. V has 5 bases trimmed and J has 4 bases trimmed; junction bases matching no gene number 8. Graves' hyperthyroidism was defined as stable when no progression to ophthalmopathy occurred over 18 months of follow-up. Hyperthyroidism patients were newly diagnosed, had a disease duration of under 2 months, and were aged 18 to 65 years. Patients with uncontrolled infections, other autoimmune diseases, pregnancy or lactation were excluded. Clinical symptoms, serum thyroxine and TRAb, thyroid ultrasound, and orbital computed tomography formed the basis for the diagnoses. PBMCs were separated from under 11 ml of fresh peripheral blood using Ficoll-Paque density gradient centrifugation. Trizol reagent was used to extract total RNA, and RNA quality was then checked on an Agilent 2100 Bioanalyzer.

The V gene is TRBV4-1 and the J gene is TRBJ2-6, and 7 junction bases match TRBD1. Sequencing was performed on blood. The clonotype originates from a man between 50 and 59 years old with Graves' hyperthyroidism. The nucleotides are TGCGCCAGCAGCTACCCCAGGGGGTCCGGGGCCAACGTCCTGACTTTC. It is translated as CASSYPRGSGANVLTF.